This TCR beta chain was identified during a study of preoperative IRX-2 immunotherapy in early breast cancer. The CDR3 is 14 residues long. Trimming took 1 base from V and 8 from J, leaving 13 bases between them. Per germline, CDR1 SGHRS and CDR2 YFSETQ. Sequenced by immunoSEQ multiplex PCR; TCRdb stores in-frame clones only, minus some. This sample carries about 3,300 clones, approximately 70% of them seen once, and the ten largest clones take about 10%. Treatment indicated: preoperative locoregional IRX-2 cytokine immunotherapy. The sample was tumor tissue, taken before IRX-2 immunotherapy. V is TRBV5-1 and J is TRBJ2-1, with D tentatively TRBD1 or TRBD2 (5 bases each). This receptor was obtained from a human donor with breast cancer. CDR3 in amino acids: CASSLRGARDEQFF. Here the CDR3 DNA reads TGCGCCAGCAGCTTGAGAGGGGCGAGGGATGAGCAGTTCTTC.